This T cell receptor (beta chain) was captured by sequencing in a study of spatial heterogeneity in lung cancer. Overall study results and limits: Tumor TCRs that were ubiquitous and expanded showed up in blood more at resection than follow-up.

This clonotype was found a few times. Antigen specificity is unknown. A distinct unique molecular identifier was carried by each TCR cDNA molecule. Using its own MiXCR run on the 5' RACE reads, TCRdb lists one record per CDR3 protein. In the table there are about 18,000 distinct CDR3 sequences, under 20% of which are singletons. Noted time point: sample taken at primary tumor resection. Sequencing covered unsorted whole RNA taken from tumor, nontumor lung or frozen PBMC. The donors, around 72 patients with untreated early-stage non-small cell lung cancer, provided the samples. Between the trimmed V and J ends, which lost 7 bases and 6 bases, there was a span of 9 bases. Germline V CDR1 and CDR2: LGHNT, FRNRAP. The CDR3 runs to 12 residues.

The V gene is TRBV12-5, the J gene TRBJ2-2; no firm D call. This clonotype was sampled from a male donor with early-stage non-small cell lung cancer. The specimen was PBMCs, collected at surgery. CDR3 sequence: CASAYWPGELFF. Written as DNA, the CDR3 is TGTGCTAGTGCCTATTGGCCCGGGGAGCTGTTTTTT.